This TCR beta chain was documented in a study of CD8 T cells in Susac syndrome. Random hexamers served to reverse transcribe roughly 0.5 to 1 ug RNA. TCRdb passed the immunoSEQ multiplex PCR reads through MiXCR, listing each CDR3 protein once. The profile covers around 150,000 distinct CDR3 sequences, with 90% to 95% appearing a single time and around 0.13% taken by the ten largest. The sequencing sample was made of CD4+ T cells from PBMCs. The receptor was isolated from a human donor in good health.

The CDR3 region is CASSFIPPGTGYGEQFF. The DNA of the CDR3 is TGCGCCAGCAGCTTTATTCCCCCCGGGACAGGGTATGGTGAGCAGTTCTTC. V is TRBV5-1 and J is TRBJ2-1; 9 nucleotides align to TRBD1. Germline CDR1 SGHRS, CDR2 YFSETQ. The CDR3 has 17 amino acids. Trimming took 2 bases from V and 9 from J; bases not matched to a gene: 15. Variable domain in full (rest from reference TRBV5-1 and TRBJ2-1): KAGVTQTPRYLIKTRGQQVTLSCSPISGHRSVSWYQQTPGQGLQFLFEYFSETQRNKGNFPGRFSGRQFSNSRSEMNVSTLELGDSALYLCASSFIPPGTGYGEQFFGPGTRLTVL.